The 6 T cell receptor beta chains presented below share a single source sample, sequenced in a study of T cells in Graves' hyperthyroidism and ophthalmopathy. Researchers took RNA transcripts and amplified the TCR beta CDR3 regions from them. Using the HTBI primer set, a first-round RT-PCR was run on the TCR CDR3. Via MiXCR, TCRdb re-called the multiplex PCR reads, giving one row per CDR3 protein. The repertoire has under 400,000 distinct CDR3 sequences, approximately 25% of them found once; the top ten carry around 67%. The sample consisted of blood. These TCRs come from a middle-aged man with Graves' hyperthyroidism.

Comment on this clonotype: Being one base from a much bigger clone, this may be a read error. The CDR3 protein is CASSYQLAGAGNEQYF. CDR3 coding DNA: TGTGCCAGCAGCTACCAACTAGCGGGAGCGGGAAATGAGCAGTACTTC. The chain links TRBV11-2 to TRBJ2-7; TRBD2 agrees at 11 bases. V lost 4 bases to trimming and J lost 7 bases; unmatched junction nucleotides: 12. This CDR3 is 16 amino acids long. Germline-derived CDR1 and CDR2 are SGHAT and FQNNGV.

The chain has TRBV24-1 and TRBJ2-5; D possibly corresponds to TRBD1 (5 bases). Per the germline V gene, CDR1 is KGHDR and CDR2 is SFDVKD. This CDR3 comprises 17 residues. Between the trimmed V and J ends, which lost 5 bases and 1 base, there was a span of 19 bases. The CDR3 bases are TGTGCCACCAGTGCCCCTGACAGAAAGGTCTCCCAAGAGACCCAGTACTTC. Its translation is CATSAPDRKVSQETQYF.

The CDR3 region has the DNA TGTGCCAGCAGCTTAGGACTGACTAATGAAAAACTGTTTTTT. Its protein product is CASSLGLTNEKLFF. The chain has TRBV5-6 and TRBJ1-4; D call uncertain. Germline CDR1 reads SGHDT; CDR2 reads YYEEEE. Trimming pared 2 bases from V and 2 bases from J, leaving 7 bases between. The CDR3 has 14 residues.

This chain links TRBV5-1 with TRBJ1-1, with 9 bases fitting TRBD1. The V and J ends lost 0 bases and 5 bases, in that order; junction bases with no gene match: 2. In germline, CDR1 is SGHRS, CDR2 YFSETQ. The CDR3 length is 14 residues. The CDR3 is CASSLGDRGTEAFF. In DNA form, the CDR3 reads TGCGCCAGCAGCTTGGGAGACAGGGGGACTGAAGCTTTCTTT.

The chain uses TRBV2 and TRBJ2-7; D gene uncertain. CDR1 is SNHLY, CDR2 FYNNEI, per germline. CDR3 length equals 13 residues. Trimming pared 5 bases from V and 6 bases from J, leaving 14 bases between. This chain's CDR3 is CASSFFDWGEQYF. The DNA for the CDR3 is TGTGCCAGCAGTTTCTTCGACTGGGGCGAGCAGTACTTC.

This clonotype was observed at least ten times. The CDR3 loop is CATSDSAGPGANVLTF. The DNA of the CDR3 is TGTGCCACCAGTGATTCAGCAGGGCCTGGGGCCAACGTCCTGACTTTC. The chain has TRBV24-1 and TRBJ2-6; possible D gene TRBD1, 5 bases. The V gene lost 2 bases and the J gene lost 2 bases, with 9 bases spanning the gap. This CDR3 contains 16 residues. Germline lookup yields CDR1 KGHDR and CDR2 SFDVKD.